This TCR beta chain was captured by sequencing in a study of CD8+ T cells in alopecia areata. Overall study: Treated patients were given oral tofacitinib, which was dosed at 5 to 10 mg twice daily.

CDR1 and CDR2 (germline): SGHDN, FVKESK. V lost 2 bases and J lost 5, with 19 bases in between. The CDR3 covers 16 residues. Following RNA extraction, reverse transcription yielded cDNA that acted as the sequencing template. The data were produced by immunoSEQ multiplex PCR, yet TCRdb's version contains in-frame clones alone and is incomplete. Of some 170,000 clones listed, about 67% were seen once; the top ten hold approximately 10%. Comment on this clone: Antigen specificity is unknown.

Researchers gathered lesional scalp punch biopsies and peripheral blood from patients with alopecia areata. Study-level findings and limits: Patients displayed less clarity in TCR sharing than mice, a finding possibly related to HLA.

The chain employs TRBV14 and TRBJ2-7; possibly TRBD1 for D (6 bases). Source: CD8+ T cells sorted from blood, taken at week 0. The clonotype originates from a human donor with alopecia areata. The CDR3 loop is CASSQTGQFRIDEQYF. The CDR3 region has the DNA TGTGCCAGCAGCCAAACAGGACAGTTCCGGATAGACGAGCAGTACTTC.